The 32 T cell receptor beta chains below come from one sample, sequenced in a study of cytomegalovirus exposure and HLA in healthy donors (dated 2017 in TCRdb). Libraries came from the immunoSEQ multiplex PCR assay. For the multiplex PCR, a mixture combining 60 forward primers for TCR Vbeta segments and 13 reverse primers for TCR Jbeta segments was used. Here the immuneACCESS table is served through TCRdb, limited to in-frame sequences with V and J called. Missing clones are a known gap in these copies; in checked studies unresolved V genes cover under half, and the rest lacks a known reason. This sample gives 80,000 to 100,000 clones in total; roughly 81% of them show up just once. Less than 1.5% of the sample is in the top ten clones. The material sequenced was PBMCs. Every receptor here comes from a man in his forties or fifties in good health and CMV-seronegative.

The chain joins TRBV6-1 to TRBJ2-7; 12 bases map to TRBD1. The CDR3 runs 16 residues. V was pared by 3 bases and J by 7 bases, with 10 bases of the junction left unmatched. Germline V lookup: CDR1 MNHNS, CDR2 SASEGT. Written as DNA, the CDR3 is TGTGCCAGCAGTGAGCTATGGGACAGGGGGCAGGGGGAGCAGTACTTC. This translates into CASSELWDRGQGEQYF.

The rearrangement joins TRBV7-6 to TRBJ1-1; tentatively, D is TRBD1 (5 bases). The V end lost 5 bases, the J end lost 1 base, and 17 bases lay between the germline ends. CDR3 size: 16 residues. Per germline, CDR1 SGHVS and CDR2 FNYEAQ. In DNA form, the CDR3 reads TGTGCCAGCAGCCCACGACGGACATATACGAACACTGAAGCTTTCTTT. Translating it yields CASSPRRTYTNTEAFF.

This rearrangement joins TRBV4-1 to TRBJ1-2; no clear D gene. The germline V gene encodes CDR1 MGHRA and CDR2 YSYEKL. CDR3 length: 13 residues. Trimming removed 4 bases at V and 7 bases at J, with 13 bases between. The CDR3 DNA reads as TGCGCCAGCAGCCCACTGGGCTTGGGTGGCTACACCTTC. It is translated as CASSPLGLGGYTF.

The chain combines TRBV10-2 with TRBJ1-4, with TRBD1 identical over 8 bases. This CDR3 is 13 amino acids long. V was pared by 7 bases and J by 10 bases, with 8 bases of the junction left unmatched. Per the germline V gene, CDR1 is WSHSY and CDR2 is SAAADI. The CDR3 DNA reads as TGCGCCAGCATACCCGGACAGGGCGGAAAACTGTTTTTT. It specifies CASIPGQGGKLFF.

In this sample, this clone turned up once. This chain's CDR3 is CASTWTGVDEQYF. The CDR3, as DNA: TGTGCCAGCACTTGGACAGGCGTAGACGAGCAGTACTTC. The chain uses TRBV6-1 and TRBJ2-7; 7 nucleotides match TRBD1. The V gene end was trimmed by 7 bases and the J gene end by 5 bases; junction bases not matched to a gene: 8. Germline V lookup: CDR1 MNHNS, CDR2 SASEGT. The CDR3 has 13 residues.

V and J are TRBV5-4 and TRBJ2-2; possible D gene TRBD1, 6 bases. Germline-derived CDR1 and CDR2 are SGHNT and YYREEE (reference sequence). The CDR3 runs 16 residues. The V and J ends lost 3 bases and 6 bases respectively, with 18 bases between them. Here the CDR3 DNA reads TGTGCCAGCAGCTCCCCGGGACCAAAGGGGGCCGGGGAGCTGTTTTTT. Translating gives CASSSPGPKGAGELFF. Using reference TRBV5-4 and TRBJ2-2 for the parts outside the CDR3, the full variable domain is ETGVTQSPTHLIKTRGQQVTLRCSSQSGHNTVSWYQQALGQGPQFIFQYYREEENGRGNFPPRFSGLQFPNYSSELNVNALELDDSALYLCASSSPGPKGAGELFFGEGSRLTVL.

The chain is built from TRBV12-1 and TRBJ2-1; the table names TRBD1, a call not compared with the DNA. TRBV12-1 has pseudogene status. The CDR3 extends over 14 amino acids. In nucleotides, the CDR3 is TGTGCCAGCAGCGCACCGGGACAGTACAATGAGCAGTTCTTC. Residues: CASSAPGQYNEQFF.

The chain has TRBV21-1 and TRBJ2-7; TRBD1 is taken as the D call from the table, unchecked against the DNA. TRBV21-1 counts as a pseudogene. The CDR3 has 14 residues. CDR3 residues: CASSRSRQNKEQYF. The CDR3 DNA reads as TGTGCCAGCAGCAGGAGTCGACAGAACAAGGAGCAGTACTTC.

For the CDR3, the DNA is TGTGCCAGCAGTCCGGGACAGCTCTACGAGCAGTACTTC. This translates into CASSPGQLYEQYF. The chain uses TRBV28 and TRBJ2-7, with 7 nucleotides matching TRBD1. Germline V CDR1 and CDR2: MDHEN, SYDVKM. V shed 5 bases and J 3 bases; nucleotides not matched to a gene: 4. The CDR3 loop spans 13 amino acids.

The V call is TRBV7-2, the J call TRBJ1-5, with 10 bases identical to TRBD1. CDR1 and CDR2 (germline): SGHTA, FQGNSA. With V trimmed by 5 bases and J by 2 bases, 6 bases remained unmatched. The CDR3 has 16 residues. CDR3 amino acids: CASSPLTGGGNQPQHF. The DNA of the CDR3 is TGTGCCAGCAGCCCTTTGACAGGGGGCGGCAATCAGCCCCAGCATTTT.

The chain employs TRBV14 and TRBJ1-1; the D gene is possibly TRBD1 (5 bases). CDR1 and CDR2 (germline): SGHDN, FVKESK. V dropped 2 bases and J dropped 4 bases, with 11 bases sitting between them. The CDR3 is made up of 14 amino acids. DNA for the CDR3: TGTGCCAGCAGCCAAACAGGCATCGCCACTGAAGCTTTCTTT. This gives the protein CASSQTGIATEAFF.

The V and J genes are TRBV28 and TRBJ2-7; 9 bases line up with TRBD1. Germline V lookup: CDR1 MDHEN, CDR2 SYDVKM. The length of the CDR3 is 15 residues. V dropped 3 bases and J dropped 6; count of bases not matched to a gene: 9. The CDR3, as DNA: TGTGCCAGCAGTTTGGGGGGACAGGGTGGAGGCGAGCAGTACTTC. Translated, it gives CASSLGGQGGGEQYF.

The chain joins TRBV13 to TRBJ1-6; 10 bases match TRBD1. Trimming removed 5 bases from V and 8 bases from J; junction bases left unmatched: 6. Germline CDR1 PRHDT, CDR2 FYEKMQ (reference sequence). This CDR3 spans 15 amino acids. The CDR3 DNA follows: TGTGCCAGCAGCCCAAGGGGACAGGGGTATTCACCCCTCCACTTT. This codes for CASSPRGQGYSPLHF.

The chain combines TRBV7-9 with TRBJ1-4, with D possibly TRBD1 on 5 matching bases. Germline loops: CDR1 SEHNR, CDR2 FQNEAQ (reference sequence). Trimming took off 10 bases at V and 5 bases at J, with 17 bases between the two ends. This CDR3 region has 14 residues. CDR3 in DNA: TGTGCCACGGGCGGGGGTCCTAAGAATGAAAAACTGTTTTTT. Protein product: CATGGGPKNEKLFF.

V and J are TRBV7-2 and TRBJ2-1; perhaps TRBD2 as D (7 bases). The CDR3 is 19 residues long. CDR1 and CDR2 (germline): SGHTA, FQGNSA. V was shortened by 3 bases and J by 6 bases, with 27 bases between the two germline ends. The CDR3 is CASSFKPTTAGARPNEQFF. The CDR3 region has the DNA TGTGCCAGCAGCTTCAAGCCCACCACCGCGGGGGCCAGGCCCAATGAGCAGTTCTTC.

This chain joins TRBV19 and TRBJ2-7; perhaps TRBD1 as D (6 bases). V was shortened by 4 bases and J by 0 bases, with 13 bases between the two germline ends. Germline V gene data show CDR1 as LNHDA and CDR2 as SQIVND (reference sequence). The CDR3 has 15 residues. The chain's CDR3 is CASSTVGGSSYEQYF. Here the CDR3 DNA reads TGTGCCAGTAGTACCGTAGGGGGTAGCTCCTACGAGCAGTACTTC.

The chain links TRBV27 to TRBJ2-7; 7 bases line up with TRBD1. With V trimmed by 5 bases and J by 2 bases, 6 bases remained unmatched. This CDR3 spans 14 amino acids. Germline V gives CDR1 MNHEY, CDR2 SMNVEV (reference sequence). The CDR3 nucleotides read TGTGCCAGCAGTCCGGACAGGCACCCCTACGAGCAGTACTTC. It codes for CASSPDRHPYEQYF.

The rearrangement links TRBV2 to TRBJ1-4; the D is unclear. The germline V gene has CDR1 SNHLY and CDR2 FYNNEI. This CDR3 is built from 14 residues. Between the trimmed V and J ends, which lost 1 base and 4 bases, there was a span of 7 bases. The CDR3 sequence is CASSEGRFNEKLFF. The CDR3 DNA sequence: TGTGCCAGCAGTGAAGGGCGGTTTAATGAAAAACTGTTTTTT. Complete variable domain (other parts from reference TRBV2 and TRBJ1-4): EPEVTQTPSHQVTQMGQEVILRCVPISNHLYFYWYRQILGQKVEFLVSFYNNEISEKSEIFDDQFSVERPDGSNFTLKIRSTKLEDSAMYFCASSEGRFNEKLFFGSGTQLSVL.

This chain links TRBV30 with TRBJ2-7; TRBD1 matches at 9 bases. CDR3 length: 15 residues. The J segment lost 3 bases and the V segment lost 2 bases, leaving 8 bases of the junction unmatched. CDR1 and CDR2 (germline): GTSNPN, SVGIG (reference sequence). CDR3 sequence: CAWSPKGTGFYEQYF. The CDR3 DNA follows: TGTGCCTGGAGTCCCAAGGGGACAGGGTTCTACGAGCAGTACTTC.

The chain carries TRBV15 and TRBJ1-5; TRBD1 is a possible D gene (6 bases). CDR1 is LNHNV, CDR2 YYDKDF, per germline (reference sequence). Trimming shortened V by 1 base and J by 3 bases, and 10 bases separated the two germline ends. This CDR3 region has 15 residues. CDR3 nucleotides: TGTGCCACCAGCAGAGTTGGGACACACAATCAGCCCCAGCATTTT. Amino acids: CATSRVGTHNQPQHF.

The rearrangement joins TRBV6-5 to TRBJ2-7; a weak D match, TRBD1 (7 bases). The CDR3 runs to 15 residues. Germline CDR1 and CDR2: MNHEY and SVGAGI. V was shortened by 1 base and J by 3 bases, with 13 bases between the two germline ends. The CDR3, as DNA: TGTGCCAGCAGTTACTGGGGGCAGGGGGGCTACGAGCAGTACTTC. Protein: CASSYWGQGGYEQYF.

The V and J genes are TRBV2 and TRBJ1-2; D is undetermined. Deletions cut 4 bases from V and 6 bases from J, with 12 bases between. This CDR3 is 13 amino acids long. Germline loops: CDR1 SNHLY, CDR2 FYNNEI. CDR3 sequence: CASSVSQYHGYTF. The CDR3 region has the DNA TGTGCCAGCAGTGTATCGCAGTATCATGGCTACACCTTC.

The rearrangement joins TRBV5-4 to TRBJ2-7, with a possible D match to TRBD1 (6 bases). Trimming removed 0 bases at V and 3 bases at J, with 7 bases between. The CDR3 extends over 13 amino acids. The germline V gene has CDR1 SGHNT and CDR2 YYREEE (reference sequence). CDR3 sequence reads: CASSLDRVYEQYF. The CDR3 nucleotides read TGTGCCAGCAGCTTGGACAGGGTCTACGAGCAGTACTTC.

The genes are TRBV27 and TRBJ1-5; D is unclear. The V gene's germline CDR1 is MNHEY and CDR2 SMNVEV (reference sequence). The CDR3 is 15 amino acids. Trimming pared 2 bases from V and 0 bases from J, leaving 8 bases between. The CDR3, as DNA: TGTGCCAGCAGTTTAAGACTTTATAGCAATCAGCCCCAGCATTTT. It specifies CASSLRLYSNQPQHF.

The gene calls are TRBV27 and TRBJ1-6; D gene ambiguous. The V and J ends lost 7 bases and 4 bases respectively, with 11 bases between them. CDR3 length: 14 residues. Germline CDR1 reads MNHEY; CDR2 reads SMNVEV (reference sequence). The chain's CDR3 is CASMEDGYNSPLHF. CDR3 DNA: TGTGCCAGCATGGAGGACGGGTATAATTCACCCCTCCACTTT.

V is TRBV5-1 and J is TRBJ2-7; D is ambiguous. V was trimmed by 2 bases and J by 2 bases, leaving 11 bases between them. Germline CDR1 and CDR2: SGHRS and YFSETQ. CDR3 length equals 14 residues. The CDR3 DNA sequence: TGCGCCAGCAGCTTAGGAACAGATACCTACGAGCAGTACTTC. The encoded protein is CASSLGTDTYEQYF. The entire variable domain, with the rest obtained from reference TRBV5-1 and TRBJ2-7, is as follows: KAGVTQTPRYLIKTRGQQVTLSCSPISGHRSVSWYQQTPGQGLQFLFEYFSETQRNKGNFPGRFSGRQFSNSRSEMNVSTLELGDSALYLCASSLGTDTYEQYFGPGTRLTVT.

This clone was seen a single time. The V call is TRBV28, the J call TRBJ1-1; 9 bases are a match to TRBD1. Germline V CDR1 and CDR2: MDHEN, SYDVKM. The ends lost 7 bases at V and 4 bases at J; junction bases unmatched: 7. The CDR3 consists of 14 residues. CDR3 in DNA: TGTGCCAGCACCCCGGGACAGGGTCCCACTGAAGCTTTCTTT. Residues: CASTPGQGPTEAFF.

This clone was observed a few times. The J gene is TRBJ2-2, the V gene TRBV28; TRBD2 matches 8 bases. Germline V lookup: CDR1 MDHEN, CDR2 SYDVKM. The trim removed 8 bases at V and 1 base at J, leaving 3 bases unmatched. The CDR3 consists of 14 residues. The CDR3 loop is CASGAGENTGELFF. CDR3 DNA: TGTGCCAGCGGAGCGGGGGAGAACACCGGGGAGCTGTTTTTT.

This chain links TRBV6-6 with TRBJ2-1; 8 bases align to TRBD1. J was trimmed by 8 bases and V by 4 bases; bases with no gene match: 10. The CDR3 has 15 amino acids. Germline V lookup: CDR1 MNHNY, CDR2 SVGAGI (reference sequence). The CDR3 bases are TGTGCCAGCAGTTTTCACGGGACAGGTGGAGATGAGCAGTTCTTC. Residues: CASSFHGTGGDEQFF.

J is TRBJ2-7 and V is TRBV5-5; 7 bases match TRBD1. There are 15 residues in the CDR3. Trimming at V came to 0 bases and at J to 4 bases, leaving 7 bases not matched to a gene. Germline-derived CDR1 and CDR2 are SGHKS and YYEKEE (reference sequence). The CDR3: CASSLDRGGNYEQYF. The CDR3 DNA is TGTGCCAGCAGCTTGGACAGGGGCGGCAATTACGAGCAGTACTTC.

This chain uses TRBV2 with TRBJ1-3; D unclear. V lost 5 bases to trimming and J lost 0 bases, with 11 bases between them. Germline-derived CDR1 and CDR2 are SNHLY and FYNNEI. The CDR3 has 15 residues. Here the CDR3 DNA reads TGTGCCAGCAGTTCCACCCTAACCTCTGGAAACACCATATATTTT. This translates into CASSSTLTSGNTIYF.

This chain joins TRBV18 and TRBJ1-1; 7 bases are shared with TRBD1. CDR1 is KGHSH and CDR2 is LQKENI in the germline V gene. CDR3 length: 16 amino acids. Trimming cost V 0 bases and J 0 bases; bases outside gene matches: 4. Here the CDR3 reads CASSPPGQPLNTEAFF. The CDR3 DNA reads TGTGCCAGCTCACCACCGGGACAGCCCTTGAACACTGAAGCTTTCTTT.